What follows are 20 T cell receptor beta chains derived from one specimen sequenced in a study of T cells after yellow fever vaccination. TCRdb processed the 5' RACE reads anew with MiXCR; each CDR3 protein has one entry. The sample consists of 300,000 to 400,000 distinct CDR3 sequences, 8.7% of them appearing once. The source material was PBMCs, sampled on the day of the first yellow fever vaccination. The receptors come from a man between 18 and 29 years old who received the YFV17D yellow fever vaccine.

This clonotype appeared a few times. The chain employs TRBV28 and TRBJ1-5, with 7 bases that match TRBD1. Germline V lookup: CDR1 MDHEN, CDR2 SYDVKM. The CDR3 covers 13 residues. J lost 5 bases, V lost 5 bases, and 3 bases had no gene match. CDR3 sequence: CASSTTGHQPQHF. As DNA, the CDR3 is TGTGCCAGCAGTACGACAGGGCATCAGCCCCAGCATTTT. The whole variable domain, filled in from reference TRBV28 and TRBJ1-5, reads DVKVTQSSRYLVKRTGEKVFLECVQDMDHENMFWYRQDPGLGLRLIYFSYDVKMKEKGDIPEGYSVSREKKERFSLILESASTNQTSMYLCASSTTGHQPQHFGDGTRLSIL.

J is TRBJ2-1 and V is TRBV6-2 or TRBV6-3, with D unclear. The CDR3 has 15 amino acids. Trimming cost V 6 bases and J 7 bases, with 19 bases left between them. Germline V CDR1 and CDR2: MNHEY, SVGEGT. The DNA for the CDR3 is TGTGCCAGCAGGAAGGATGGCTTCGCGGTAAATGAGCAGTTCTTC. Protein sequence: CASRKDGFAVNEQFF.

This clonotype has only a few counts. The V and J genes are TRBV7-9 and TRBJ1-2; 10 bases are a match to TRBD1. The CDR3 runs 15 residues. The germline V gene has CDR1 SEHNR and CDR2 FQNEAQ (reference sequence). After removal of 5 bases from V and 4 bases from J, the junction contained 7 bases not matched to a gene. CDR3 nucleotides: TGTGCCAGCAGCGCCTCAAGGGACAGGGGCTATGGCTACACCTTC. Translating it yields CASSASRDRGYGYTF.

This clonotype was detected only a few times. The V call is TRBV5-1, the J call TRBJ2-2, with no clear D. The CDR3 covers 13 residues. V dropped 10 bases and J dropped 3 bases, with 13 bases sitting between them. Germline CDR1 SGHRS, CDR2 YFSETQ. Here the CDR3 reads CASRSSDTGELFF. CDR3 bases: TGCGCCTCTAGGTCGTCGGACACCGGGGAGCTGTTTTTT. The full variable domain, with the rest looked up from reference TRBV5-1 and TRBJ2-2, is KAGVTQTPRYLIKTRGQQVTLSCSPISGHRSVSWYQQTPGQGLQFLFEYFSETQRNKGNFPGRFSGRQFSNSRSEMNVSTLELGDSALYLCASRSSDTGELFFGEGSRLTVL.

The chain carries TRBV19 and TRBJ1-6; D is possibly TRBD1 (5 bases). V was clipped by 3 bases and J by 10 bases, with 16 bases between them. The CDR3 loop spans 15 amino acids. Germline loops: CDR1 LNHDA, CDR2 SQIVND (reference sequence). CDR3: CASSIVSSGISPLHF. For the CDR3, the DNA is TGTGCCAGTAGTATTGTAAGTTCAGGGATATCACCCCTCCACTTT.

This clonotype has at least ten counts. The CDR3 here is CASSYDNTEAFF. The CDR3, as DNA: TGTGCCAGCAGTTACGACAACACTGAAGCTTTCTTT. The rearrangement joins TRBV6-5 to TRBJ1-1; D is ambiguous. There are 12 residues in the CDR3. V lost 2 bases, J lost 2 bases, and 3 bases lay in between. Germline V lookup: CDR1 MNHEY, CDR2 SVGAGI.

This clonotype has only one observation. This chain connects TRBV2 to TRBJ1-2; unclear D gene. V was clipped by 8 bases and J by 7 bases, with 2 bases between them. This CDR3 contains 8 residues. The V gene's germline CDR1 is SNHLY and CDR2 FYNNEI. The DNA of the CDR3 is TGTGCCAGCGGTGGCTACACCTTC. The encoded protein is CASGGYTF.

V and J are TRBV4-3 and TRBJ2-7, with D unclear. This CDR3 has 16 amino acids. CDR1 and CDR2 from the germline V gene are LGHNA and YSLEER. Deletions cut 0 bases from V and 4 bases from J, with 16 bases between. For the CDR3, the DNA is TGCGCCAGCAGCCAAGAATCGACAACAGCTCAGTACGAGCAGTACGTC. This codes for CASSQESTTAQYEQYV.

This clonotype occurred a few times. The V and J genes are TRBV7-2 and TRBJ2-1; D gene uncertain. The V end lost 3 bases, the J end lost 12 bases, and 9 bases lay between the germline ends. CDR3 length equals 11 residues. CDR1 is SGHTA, CDR2 FQGNSA, per germline. The CDR3 nucleotides are TGTGCCAGCAGCTTGGTAAGGACGCAGTTCTTC. Protein: CASSLVRTQFF.

The J gene is TRBJ1-3, the V gene TRBV5-1; D remains unclear. The V end lost 6 bases, the J end lost 4 bases, and 11 bases lay between the germline ends. This CDR3 region has 13 residues. CDR1 and CDR2 from the germline V gene are SGHRS and YFSETQ. The CDR3 region is CASTHEEGNTIYF. CDR3 nucleotide sequence: TGCGCCAGCACCCACGAGGAGGGAAACACCATATATTTT.

This clonotype was seen repeatedly, ten times or more. The V and J genes are TRBV20-1 and TRBJ2-3; 8 nucleotides match TRBD2. The CDR3 length is 17 residues. Trimming took 4 bases from V and 11 from J; bases not matched to a gene: 23. Germline CDR1 is DFQATT and CDR2 is SNEGSKA (reference sequence). The CDR3 protein is CSATRAGGGTHPIGQYF. DNA for the CDR3: TGCAGTGCTACCCGTGCTGGCGGGGGGACCCACCCCATCGGGCAGTATTTT.

V gene TRBV10-3 combines with J gene TRBJ2-3, with D maybe TRBD2 (6 bases). CDR3 length: 17 residues. The germline gives CDR1 ENHRY, CDR2 SYGVKD. Trimming shortened V by 4 bases and J by 2 bases, and 19 bases separated the two germline ends. CDR3 sequence: CAISGPQPGTATDTQYF. The CDR3 nucleotides are TGTGCCATCAGTGGGCCGCAGCCCGGGACTGCCACAGATACGCAGTATTTT.

This sequence joins TRBV24-1 and TRBJ1-5; weak D call: TRBD1 (6 bases). CDR3 length: 17 amino acids. The germline V and J ends were trimmed by 4 bases and 0 bases, with 15 bases remaining between them. Germline assignment: CDR1 KGHDR and CDR2 SFDVKD. The CDR3 loop reads CATSDLQGFYSNQPQHF. CDR3 bases: TGTGCCACCAGTGACCTACAGGGATTTTATAGCAATCAGCCCCAGCATTTT.

This clonotype was counted ten times or more. The rearrangement uses TRBV24-1 and TRBJ2-3; D is ambiguous. CDR1 is KGHDR, CDR2 SFDVKD, per germline. Trimming pared 6 bases from V and 6 bases from J, leaving 12 bases between. The CDR3 covers 13 residues. The CDR3 DNA follows: TGTGCCACCAGTAGACCCGTCGCGGATACGCAGTATTTT. This sequence encodes CATSRPVADTQYF.

At least ten counts were recorded for this clonotype. The V and J genes are TRBV4-3 and TRBJ2-1; D not resolved. The CDR3 has 15 amino acids. Germline CDR1 is LGHNA and CDR2 is YSLEER. V lost 0 bases to trimming and J lost 2 bases, with 8 bases between them. The CDR3 DNA is TGCGCCAGCAGCCAAGAGGCAGTTACCTACAATGAGCAGTTCTTC. It encodes CASSQEAVTYNEQFF.

V usage is TRBV2 and J usage is TRBJ2-5; D is unclear. CDR1 is SNHLY and CDR2 is FYNNEI in the germline V gene. V gave up 7 bases and J gave up 5 bases, with 14 bases separating them. The length of the CDR3 is 13 residues. Written as DNA, the CDR3 is TGTGCCAGCACCCCTCCCGTCACGGAGACCCAGTACTTC. Translating it yields CASTPPVTETQYF.

The sample holds a few counts of this clonotype. The rearrangement links TRBV30 to TRBJ1-3; D gene unclear. V dropped 1 base and J dropped 4 bases, with 2 bases sitting between them. The CDR3 has 11 residues. Germline CDR1 reads GTSNPN; CDR2 reads SVGIG (reference sequence). CDR3 loop: CAWSGGNTIYF. The CDR3 DNA reads as TGTGCCTGGAGTGGGGGAAACACCATATATTTT.

Ten or more counts support this clonotype. The gene calls are TRBV4-1 and TRBJ2-1, with a weak D call TRBD2 (6 bases). This CDR3 comprises 14 residues. Trimming removed 3 bases at V and 3 bases at J, with 9 bases between. The V gene's germline CDR1 is MGHRA and CDR2 YSYEKL. CDR3 DNA: TGCGCCAGCAGCCAGGAGGGGCACTACAATGAGCAGTTCTTC. As protein: CASSQEGHYNEQFF.

This clonotype was detected a few times. The chain has TRBV9 and TRBJ1-3; 7 bases fit TRBD1. The CDR3 is made up of 16 amino acids. Per germline, CDR1 SGDLS and CDR2 YYNGEE. J was trimmed by 2 bases and V by 4 bases; bases with no gene match: 9. The CDR3 is CASSQRGQATGNTIYF. CDR3 in DNA: TGTGCCAGCAGCCAGAGGGGGCAGGCGACTGGAAACACCATATATTTT.

This clonotype was found many times. In nucleotides, the CDR3 is TGCGCCAGCAGCTTGGGCAACGGACAAGAGACCCAGTACTTC. Protein sequence: CASSLGNGQETQYF. This chain links TRBV5-1 with TRBJ2-5; D not resolved. The CDR3 extends over 14 amino acids. The V end lost 0 bases, the J end lost 2 bases, and 8 bases lay between the germline ends. Per germline, CDR1 SGHRS and CDR2 YFSETQ.